This T cell receptor beta chain was obtained from a study of human T cells and chemical hapten exposure. Study overall: Patients received weekly diphenylcyclopropenone doses to the scalp throughout the approximately 23-week study. Patch testing was performed with 0.01% DPC on the upper back, with reading at 6 days. Study-wide findings and caveats: The presence of alopecia in the donors means their immune response may differ from healthy people's.

Time point of the sample: patch test 3, about 24 weeks after DPC sensitization. Treatment meaning: therapeutic diphenylcyclopropenone sensitization with weekly scalp DPC. Germline V gene lookup returns CDR1 SGHTA and CDR2 FQGNSA. CDR3 length equals 14 residues. Trimming took 5 bases from V and 8 from J, leaving 15 bases between them. TCRdb re-called the RACE reads with MiXCR, one entry per CDR3 protein. The sample lists 150,000 to 200,000 distinct CDR3 sequences; under 25% were seen once. As to this clonotype: What it recognizes is unknown.

The V and J genes are TRBV7-2 and TRBJ2-2; D is unresolved. The TCR comes from a woman in her 40s with alopecia areata. Some clones in this sample may be carry-over from other donors' samples. The sample was whole blood, taken in connection with sensitization to the hapten diphenylcyclopropenone (DPC). For the CDR3, the DNA is TGTGCCAGCAGCCCCCCGGGCGGTCAGGGGGAGCTGTTTTTT. Its protein product is CASSPPGGQGELFF.